The 7 T cell receptor beta chains below were found in one sample sequenced in a study of CD8 T cells in ankylosing spondylitis. TCRdb recomputed calls from the 5' RACE reads with MiXCR, one row per CDR3 protein. Found here are about 160,000 distinct CDR3 sequences, around 16% of them singletons; the top ten hold about 8.2%. The source material was blood, either unsorted or a sorted T cell fraction (not recorded which). The receptors were sampled from a male donor with ankylosing spondylitis or in good health (not recorded which).

A few counts support this clonotype. The V gene is TRBV10-3, the J gene TRBJ2-7; 7 bases fit TRBD2. CDR1 and CDR2 (germline): ENHRY, SYGVKD. The CDR3 is made up of 12 amino acids. J gave up 3 bases and V 6 bases, and 2 bases lay outside the gene matches. CDR3 amino acids: CAISERDYEQYF. In DNA, the CDR3 is TGTGCCATCAGCGAGCGGGACTACGAGCAGTACTTC.

This clonotype came up many times. V and J are TRBV5-1 and TRBJ2-7, with D hard to call. The CDR3 covers 14 residues. Per the germline V gene, CDR1 is SGHRS and CDR2 is YFSETQ. V shed 0 bases and J shed 0 bases, with 7 bases lying between them. The DNA of the CDR3 is TGCGCCAGCAGCTTGGTCCCTAACTCCTACGAGCAGTACTTC. Protein: CASSLVPNSYEQYF.

This clonotype has only a few counts. A clone one base away is much larger, so this may be a read error. This chain uses TRBV29-1 with TRBJ2-7; D could derive from TRBD1 or TRBD2 (6 bases each). CDR3 length: 11 amino acids. The V and J ends lost 7 bases and 7 bases respectively, with 14 bases between them. From germline, CDR1 is SQVTM and CDR2 ANQGSEA. The CDR3 region is CSAAGHREQYF. The CDR3 bases are TGCAGCGCTGCGGGACACCGAGAGCAGTACTTC.

At least ten counts were recorded for this clonotype. This rearrangement joins TRBV24-1 to TRBJ1-1, with a weak D call TRBD1 (5 bases). The CDR3 extends over 13 amino acids. Per germline, CDR1 KGHDR and CDR2 SFDVKD. CDR3 loop: CVLRGGMNTEAFF. The DNA for the CDR3 is TGTGTCCTGCGGGGCGGCATGAACACTGAAGCTTTCTTT.

The chain links TRBV29-1 to TRBJ2-1; possible D gene TRBD1, 5 bases. V was shortened by 7 bases and J by 3 bases, with 7 bases between the two germline ends. The CDR3 totals 11 residues. CDR1 and CDR2 from the germline V gene are SQVTM and ANQGSEA. CDR3 sequence (DNA): TGCAGCGGACAGAACTACAATGAGCAGTTCTTC. Translating it yields CSGQNYNEQFF.

The V and J genes are TRBV7-9 and TRBJ2-2; 10 bases map to TRBD2. Trimming removed 5 bases from V and 5 bases from J; junction bases left unmatched: 5. This CDR3 contains 15 residues. The germline V gene has CDR1 SEHNR and CDR2 FQNEAQ (reference sequence). For the CDR3, the DNA is TGTGCCAGCAGCATCCTAGCGGGAGAGACCGGGGAGCTGTTTTTT. It yields the protein CASSILAGETGELFF.

A note on this clonotype: This may be a read error, as it is one base from a much larger clone. The chain is built from TRBV5-1 and TRBJ2-6, with 8 positions matching TRBD1. CDR1 is SGHRS and CDR2 is YFSETQ in the germline V gene. There are 16 residues in the CDR3. For the CDR3, the DNA is TGCGCCGGCAGCATGGACAGGGCTGCTGGGGCCAACGTCCTGACTTTC. It encodes CAGSMDRAAGANVLTF. Complete variable domain (other parts from reference TRBV5-1 and TRBJ2-6): KAGVTQTPRYLIKTRGQQVTLSCSPISGHRSVSWYQQTPGQGLQFLFEYFSETQRNKGNFPGRFSGRQFSNSRSEMNVSTLELGDSALYLCAGSMDRAAGANVLTFGAGSRLTVL.